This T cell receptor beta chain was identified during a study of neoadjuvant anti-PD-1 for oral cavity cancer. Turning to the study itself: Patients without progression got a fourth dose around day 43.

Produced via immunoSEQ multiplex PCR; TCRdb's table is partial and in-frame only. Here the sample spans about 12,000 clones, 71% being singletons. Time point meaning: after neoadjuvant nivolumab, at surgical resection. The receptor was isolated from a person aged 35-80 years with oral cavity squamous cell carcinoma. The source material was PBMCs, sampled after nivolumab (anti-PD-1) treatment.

CDR3 sequence: CASSSWTSGSFYEQYF. CDR3 DNA: TGTGCCAGCAGTTCCTGGACTAGCGGGAGTTTCTACGAGCAGTACTTC. This chain joins TRBV27 and TRBJ2-7, with 13 bases that match TRBD2. Germline V gives CDR1 MNHEY, CDR2 SMNVEV (reference sequence). V lost 4 bases and J lost 3; bases outside the gene matches: 6. This CDR3 spans 16 amino acids.